This TCR beta chain was found in a study of molecular identifiers for immune sequencing clone quantification. Listed TCR primers and previously described methods were used for bulk TCR libraries. TCRdb independently ran MiXCR on the PCR reads; one entry per CDR3 protein. This sample yields about 65,000 distinct CDR3 sequences, of which 18% are seen a single time; 1.5% to 1.8% belongs to the top ten. The CDR3 has 16 amino acids. This clonotype has at least ten counts. The chain employs TRBV21-1 and TRBJ2-5; the D call in the table, TRBD1, was not verified against the DNA. TRBV21-1 is given as a pseudogene. The receptor comes from a human donor in good health. Some libraries in this study had Jurkat cell RNA spiked in. Sequencing was performed on naive CD8+ T cells from blood, with Jurkat cell RNA spiked in. Subset given: FACS-sorted CD8+CD4-CCR7+CD45RA+ naive T cells. The CDR3 nucleotides are TGTGCCAGCAGCAAAAGGGCAAACAGGGGCTCCGAGACCCAGTACTTC. The encoded protein is CASSKRANRGSETQYF.